Listed here are 10 T cell receptor beta chains from one sample, sequenced in a study of neurological immune-mediated disorders. MiXCR, applied by TCRdb to the 5' RACE reads, yields one record per CDR3 protein. This sample yields around 50,000 distinct CDR3 sequences, of which around 3.4% are seen a single time; under 3.5% belongs to the top ten. What was sequenced was PBMCs. These TCRs come from a woman in her twenties or thirties with multiple sclerosis.

This clonotype occurred many times. An end of the junction differs from the germline gene, which may be a read error. The chain carries TRBV12-3 or TRBV12-4 and TRBJ2-7; no clear D gene. This CDR3 is 12 amino acids long. The CDR3 bases are TGTGCCAACAGTTTCTCCAGGAGCGAGCAGTACTTC. Protein product: CANSFSRSEQYF.

Ten or more counts support this clonotype. V gene TRBV4-3 combines with J gene TRBJ2-3, with a possible D match to TRBD2 (7 bases). V lost 5 bases, J lost 0 bases, and 18 bases lay in between. The CDR3 totals 17 residues. Germline values: CDR1 LGHNA, CDR2 YSLEER. This CDR3 is CASSYSGAGASTDTQYF. CDR3 bases: TGCGCCAGCAGCTACAGCGGGGCAGGGGCTAGCACAGATACGCAGTATTTT.

There are many counts of this clonotype. The V call is TRBV20-1, the J call TRBJ1-1; possible D gene TRBD1, 5 bases. In germline, CDR1 is DFQATT, CDR2 SNEGSKA (reference sequence). Trimming took 3 bases from V and 4 from J, leaving 9 bases between them. The CDR3 is 12 residues long. In DNA, the CDR3 is TGCAGTGCTAGTACTCAGGGCACTGAAGCTTTCTTT. Protein sequence: CSASTQGTEAFF.

This clonotype was counted at least ten times. This chain connects TRBV20-1 to TRBJ2-5, with TRBD2 as a possible D gene (5 bases). The CDR3 extends over 12 amino acids. Deletions cut 6 bases from V and 1 base from J, with 9 bases between. Per the germline V gene, CDR1 is DFQATT and CDR2 is SNEGSKA (reference sequence). The CDR3 region has the DNA TGCAGTGCCGACTATAGCCAAGAGACCCAGTACTTC. Translated, it gives CSADYSQETQYF.

The V call is TRBV5-1, the J call TRBJ2-3; D unresolved. Germline CDR1 SGHRS, CDR2 YFSETQ. This CDR3 spans 14 amino acids. V was cut by 1 base and J by 2 bases, with 8 bases left in between. As DNA, the CDR3 is TGCGCCAGCAGCTTGAGAGAATTCACAGATACGCAGTATTTT. It codes for CASSLREFTDTQYF.

This clonotype was seen repeatedly, ten times or more. This CDR3 reads CASSFNNRGQRSYGYTF. CDR3 bases: TGCGCCAGCAGCTTCAACAACAGGGGGCAAAGGAGCTATGGCTACACCTTC. The chain combines TRBV5-1 with TRBJ1-2, with TRBD1 identical over 9 bases. J lost 4 bases, V lost 2 bases, and 12 bases had no gene match. This CDR3 spans 17 amino acids. The V gene's germline CDR1 is SGHRS and CDR2 YFSETQ. Based on the CDR3 plus reference TRBV5-1 and TRBJ1-2, the full variable domain is KAGVTQTPRYLIKTRGQQVTLSCSPISGHRSVSWYQQTPGQGLQFLFEYFSETQRNKGNFPGRFSGRQFSNSRSEMNVSTLELGDSALYLCASSFNNRGQRSYGYTFGSGTRLTVV.

This clonotype was seen repeatedly, ten times or more. The chain carries TRBV7-3 and TRBJ2-1; D perhaps matches TRBD2 (6 bases). Germline V CDR1 and CDR2: SGHTA, FQGTGA. V was shortened by 0 bases and J by 8 bases, with 8 bases between the two germline ends. There are 13 residues in the CDR3. The CDR3: CASSLTRDDEQFF. DNA for the CDR3: TGTGCCAGCAGCTTAACGCGGGACGATGAGCAGTTCTTC.

This clonotype was observed at least ten times. The CDR3 DNA is TGTGCCAGCGCTGCCGGGACATGGACCTACGAGCAGTACTTC. Amino acid sequence: CASAAGTWTYEQYF. The chain is built from TRBV6-5 and TRBJ2-7; tentative D call: TRBD1 (6 bases). Per the germline V gene, CDR1 is MNHEY and CDR2 is SVGAGI. The CDR3 length is 14 residues. Deletions cut 8 bases from V and 2 bases from J, with 16 bases between.

At least ten counts were recorded for this clonotype. V usage is TRBV5-1 and J usage is TRBJ2-1, with D maybe TRBD1 (6 bases). CDR3 length equals 16 residues. Trimming shortened V by 4 bases and J by 3 bases, and 17 bases separated the two germline ends. Germline CDR1 reads SGHRS; CDR2 reads YFSETQ. The CDR3 loop reads CASSTYPGQDYNEQFF. The CDR3 DNA is TGCGCCAGCAGCACGTATCCGGGACAAGACTACAATGAGCAGTTCTTC.

Ten or more counts support this clonotype. The rearrangement uses TRBV20-1 and TRBJ2-3; the D gene is possibly TRBD1 (7 bases). Germline V gives CDR1 DFQATT, CDR2 SNEGSKA (reference sequence). Trimming cost V 5 bases and J 9 bases, with 15 bases left between them. The CDR3 sequence is 12 residues long. CDR3 residues: CSARGRQGTQYF. In DNA form, the CDR3 reads TGCAGTGCTCGGGGGAGACAGGGCACGCAGTATTTT.